These T cell receptor beta chains were read from a single sample in a study of beta chain features in type 1 diabetes. Profiling relied on immunoSEQ multiplex PCR, and the TCRdb table lists in-frame clones only, not all of them. The sample has 640,000 or so clones; around an eighth are singletons. Source material: naive CD4+ T cells from blood. These receptors all stem from a man aged 18 to 35 with type 1 diabetes. Each CDR3 is given with its conserved first and last residue. A D gene is named only where the DNA matches it firmly. Some rows mark clone size as missing; the rest say once, few, many or name a class of expanded clone.

.	.	15	TRBV7-8	TRBJ1-4	CASSPLSRGNEKLFF	TGTGCCAGCAGCCCCCTTAGTCGGGGTAATGAAAAACTGTTTTTT
TRBD1	.	15	TRBV6-6	TRBJ2-7	CASSYVSRGPYEQYF	TGTGCCAGCAGTTACGTTTCGAGGGGGCCCTACGAGCAGTACTTC
TRBD1	.	16	TRBV25-1	TRBJ1-2	CASSEPGGQKTYGYTF	TGTGCCAGCAGTGAACCCGGGGGACAGAAGACCTATGGCTACACCTTC
.	.	16	TRBV5-1	TRBJ2-1	CASSLERESFEDEQFF	TGCGCCAGCAGCTTAGAGAGGGAGAGTTTTGAGGATGAGCAGTTCTTC
.	few	18	TRBV4-3	TRBJ2-3	CASSQTMGSLTSTDTQYF	TGCGCCAGCAGCCAAACAATGGGGTCCCTAACTAGCACAGATACGCAGTATTTT
.	.	13	TRBV18	TRBJ2-4	CASSPGAKNIQYF	TGTGCCAGCTCACCAGGAGCCAAAAACATTCAGTACTTC
TRBD1	.	14	TRBV6-6	TRBJ1-4	CASGPDRGNEKLFF	TGTGCCAGCGGTCCCGACAGGGGTAATGAAAAACTGTTTTTT
TRBD1	.	15	TRBV5-4	TRBJ2-3	CASSAKQGNADTQYF	TGTGCCAGCAGCGCCAAACAGGGGAACGCAGATACGCAGTATTTT
TRBD1	few	14	TRBV18	TRBJ2-1	CASSPLSGGDEQFF	TGTGCCAGCTCACCTTTGTCAGGGGGCGATGAGCAGTTCTTC
.	few	15	TRBV7-2	TRBJ2-7	CASSPFGSVPYEQYF	TGTGCCAGCAGTCCCTTCGGCTCAGTACCCTACGAGCAGTACTTC
.	few	11	TRBV6-1	TRBJ1-1	CATDSGAEAFF	TGTGCCACCGACAGTGGCGCTGAAGCTTTCTTT
.	few	13	TRBV6-6	TRBJ2-3	CASSLADTDTQYF	TGTGCCAGCAGCCTTGCCGACACAGATACGCAGTATTTT
TRBD1	few	12	TRBV29-1	TRBJ2-1	CSGDRGLDEQFF	TGCAGCGGGGACAGGGGATTGGATGAGCAGTTCTTC
TRBD1	.	16	TRBV28	TRBJ2-5	CASRSGTGGFQETQYF	TGTGCCAGCAGGTCCGGGACAGGGGGCTTCCAAGAGACCCAGTACTTC
TRBD1	.	16	TRBV7-3	TRBJ1-1	CASSFGGTGVMAEAFF	TGTGCCAGCAGCTTCGGAGGGACAGGGGTTATGGCTGAAGCTTTCTTT
TRBD2	few	14	TRBV4-1	TRBJ2-1	CASSHKLAGNEQFF	TGCGCCAGCAGCCATAAACTAGCGGGGAATGAGCAGTTCTTC